This T cell receptor (beta chain) originates from a study of cytomegalovirus exposure and HLA in healthy donors. Repertoires were generated with immunoSEQ multiplex PCR, while TCRdb's copy carries only in-frame clones and drops some. The profile shows 300,000 or so clones, approximately 86% of them singletons. The trim removed 5 bases at V and 7 bases at J, leaving 7 bases unmatched. CDR1 and CDR2 from the germline V gene are SGHRS and YFSETQ. The CDR3 loop spans 15 amino acids. This chain connects TRBV5-1 to TRBJ1-4; TRBD1 matches 11 bases. The TCR was taken from a man aged 30-40 years in good health and CMV-seronegative. The sequenced material came from PBMCs. The CDR3: CASSSWTGGFEKLFF. In nucleotides, the CDR3 is TGCGCCAGCAGTTCATGGACAGGGGGCTTTGAAAAACTGTTTTTT.